These T cell receptor beta chains were read from a single sample in a study of T cells in Graves' hyperthyroidism and ophthalmopathy. TCRdb reprocessed the multiplex PCR reads via MiXCR and lists one record per CDR3 protein. The table includes around 300,000 distinct CDR3 sequences, roughly 20% detected once. Sequencing was performed on blood. These receptor sequences come from a man aged 25-45 years with Graves' ophthalmopathy. Each CDR3 is given with its conserved first and last residue. D genes are given only for firm matches. Size is stated for part of the rows, as once, few or many counts, or as a class when the clone is expanded.

D gene | J gene | clone size | V gene | CDR3 DNA | CDR3 protein
TRBD2 | TRBJ2-1 | many | TRBV20-1 | TGCAGTGCTAGAGAATCCTCGTGGACTAGCGGGAGATTCAATGAGCAGTTCTTC | CSARESSWTSGRFNEQFF
TRBD1 | TRBJ1-5 | - | TRBV7-2 | TGTGCCAGCAGCTTAGACCTACAGGGGGATCAGCCCCGGCATTTT | CASSLDLQGDQPRHF
TRBD1 | TRBJ1-5 | - | TRBV18 | TGTGCCAGCTCACCGACAGGGGGTCAGCCCCAGCATTTT | CASSPTGGQPQHF
TRBD1 | TRBJ1-2 | few | TRBV19 | TGTGCCAGTAGTGTCACAGGGGGCGGAGGCTACACCTTC | CASSVTGGGGYTF
- | TRBJ2-3 | many | TRBV11-3 | TGTGCCAGCAGCTCCTCCGGCGCCCACGGCGATACGCAGTATTTT | CASSSSGAHGDTQYF
- | TRBJ2-5 | many | TRBV11-2 | TGTGCCAGCAGGCGTGGGGGGGGCCGACAAGAGACCCAGTACTTC | CASRRGGGRQETQYF
- | TRBJ2-2 | - | TRBV11-1 | TGTGCCAGCAGGAGAGGACCGAACACCGGGGAGCTGTTTTTT | CASRRGPNTGELFF
TRBD1 | TRBJ1-2 | - | TRBV5-6 | TGTGCCAGCAACACAGGGGGCCTCAACTATGGCTACACCTTC | CASNTGGLNYGYTF
TRBD2 | TRBJ2-3 | - | TRBV30 | TGTGCCTGGAGTGTCGACGGGGGGAGCACAGATACGCAGTATTTT | CAWSVDGGSTDTQYF
TRBD2 | TRBJ2-1 | few | TRBV5-1 | TGCGCCAGCAGTACTAGCGGCTACAATGAGCAGTTCTTC | CASSTSGYNEQFF
- | TRBJ2-3 | many | TRBV7-8 | TGTGCCAGCAGCCCGACTAGACTAAGCACAGATACGCAGTATTTT | CASSPTRLSTDTQYF
- | TRBJ1-2 | many | TRBV3-1 | TGTGCCAGCAGCCAGGGGGACTATGGCTACACCTTC | CASSQGDYGYTF
- | TRBJ2-7 | many | TRBV28 | TGTGCCAGCACCCCCGACCGAAGCCTCTACGAGCAGTACTTC | CASTPDRSLYEQYF
TRBD2 | TRBJ2-1 | many | TRBV7-3 | TGTGCCAGCAGCTTAACGTCGGGAGCGGGAAAACGGCTGTTCTTC | CASSLTSGAGKRLFF
- | TRBJ2-3 | - | TRBV11-2 | TGTGCCAGCAGCTTGCCGGATCATCCGGATACGCAGTATTTT | CASSLPDHPDTQYF
TRBD1 | TRBJ1-1 | few | TRBV4-1 | TGCGCCAGCAGCCAAGCTCGGACAGGGTTGTTTTCTGAAGCTTTCTTT | CASSQARTGLFSEAFF
TRBD2 | TRBJ2-1 | many | TRBV30 | TGTGCCTGGAGGGGAGGACTAGCGGGAACCTACAATGAGCAGTTCTTC | CAWRGGLAGTYNEQFF
- | TRBJ1-1 | few | TRBV20-1 | TGCAGTGCCCTCTCGGGGACTGAAGCTTTCTTT | CSALSGTEAFF
- | TRBJ1-5 | few | TRBV15 | TGTGCCACCAGCAGGGGGGACTTGGACAGAAGGTTTCGCAATCAGCCCCAGCATTTT | CATSRGDLDRRFRNQPQHF
TRBD2 | TRBJ2-1 | - | TRBV4-1 | TGCGCCAGCAGCCAAGAGGGACTAGCGGACTACAATGAGCAGTTCTTC | CASSQEGLADYNEQFF
- | TRBJ1-1 | many | TRBV11-2 | TGTGCCAGCAGCCCCGGGGGACCTATGAACACTGAAGCTTTCTTT | CASSPGGPMNTEAFF
TRBD1 | TRBJ2-5 | few | TRBV7-2 | TGTGCCAGCAGCTTAGTCTGGGGACAGGGGCAAGAGACCCAGTACTTC | CASSLVWGQGQETQYF
- | TRBJ2-7 | few | TRBV5-1 | TGCGCCAGCAGCGGCGTCCCTGGGGAGCAGTACTTC | CASSGVPGEQYF
TRBD1 | TRBJ2-1 | few | TRBV10-3 | TGTGCCATCAGTCAGACAGGGCAAGGGAATGAGCAGTTCTTC | CAISQTGQGNEQFF
TRBD1 | TRBJ1-6 | - | TRBV6-2/TRBV6-3 | TGTGCCAGCAGCTACCAGGGACAGGGACTTAATTCACCCCTCCACTTT | CASSYQGQGLNSPLHF
- | TRBJ2-6 | many | TRBV2 | TGTGCCAGCATTAGGGCCAGGGTGGAATCTGGGGCCAACGTCCTGACTTTC | CASIRARVESGANVLTF
- | TRBJ2-1 | many | TRBV7-3 | TGTGCCAGCAGTCGAGGATCTTGGCCTTCCAATGAGCAGTTCTTC | CASSRGSWPSNEQFF
TRBD2 | TRBJ2-7 | many | TRBV28 | TGTGCCAGCAGTCTCTCCCCCGGACTAGGTTCCTACGAGCAGTACTTC | CASSLSPGLGSYEQYF
- | TRBJ2-3 | many | TRBV13 | TGTGCCAGCAGCGCCGCTGGTAGCGGTCCCACAGATACGCAGTATTTT | CASSAAGSGPTDTQYF
- | TRBJ2-1 | few | TRBV11-1 | TGTGCCAGCAGCTCTCCCAGGAGCCTAAATGAGCAGTTCTTC | CASSSPRSLNEQFF
TRBD2 | TRBJ2-7 | - | TRBV6-2/TRBV6-3 | TGTGCCAGCAGTTCCCGTACTAGCGGGAGCCACAATGAGCAGTACTTC | CASSSRTSGSHNEQYF
- | TRBJ1-2 | - | TRBV3-1 | TGTGCCGTACGGGGACCAGGGCTTGGCTACACCTTC | CAVRGPGLGYTF
- | TRBJ2-7 | few | TRBV6-1 | TGTGCCAGCAGTATGGGGGGACCTCTCGAGCAGTACTTC | CASSMGGPLEQYF
TRBD1 | TRBJ1-3 | - | TRBV15 | TGTGCCACCAGCATCGGACAGGGTCCGGAAAACACCATATATTTT | CATSIGQGPENTIYF
TRBD1 | TRBJ2-1 | few | TRBV7-3 | TGTGCCAGCAGCTCCGCCGGACAGGGACCCTACAATGAGCAGTTCTTC | CASSSAGQGPYNEQFF
- | TRBJ1-2 | many | TRBV7-3 | TGTGCCAGCAGCCATGCGGGGCCCCCCTATGGCTACACCTTC | CASSHAGPPYGYTF
- | TRBJ2-7 | many | TRBV3-1 | TGTGCCAGCAGCTCCCGCTGGGAGCAGTACTTC | CASSSRWEQYF
- | TRBJ2-5 | - | TRBV3-1 | TGTGCCAGCAGCTTGAGGCCACTAGTCTCGGAGACCCAGTACTTC | CASSLRPLVSETQYF
TRBD1 | TRBJ2-7 | few | TRBV2 | TGTGCCAGCCTCCAACCCGGGACAGGAAATTACGAGCAGTACTTC | CASLQPGTGNYEQYF
TRBD2 | TRBJ2-3 | - | TRBV6-2/TRBV6-3 | TGTGCCAGTAGCAGCGGGAGCCGCACAGATACGCAGTATTTT | CASSSGSRTDTQYF
- | TRBJ2-5 | - | TRBV11-2 | TGTGCCAGCAGCCCCAGCTCGTACCAAGAGACCCAGTACTTC | CASSPSSYQETQYF
- | TRBJ2-5 | - | TRBV11-2 | TGTGCCAGCAGCTTAGCGGGGGCCAAGACCCAGTACTTC | CASSLAGAKTQYF
TRBD1 | TRBJ2-7 | many | TRBV18 | TGTGCCAGCTCACCCGAGACAGGGCTGGGAGAGCAGTACTTC | CASSPETGLGEQYF
- | TRBJ2-1 | - | TRBV14 | TGTGCCAGCAGCCGGCAAAGGGGCGGCCTACAAAATGAGCAGTTCTTC | CASSRQRGGLQNEQFF
TRBD1 | TRBJ2-1 | - | TRBV18 | TGTGCCAGCTCAGAGGACAGGGAGGCCTACAATGGGCAGTTCTTC | CASSEDREAYNGQFF